Given below is one T cell receptor beta chain in context. Sequenced by immunoSEQ multiplex PCR; TCRdb stores in-frame clones only, minus some. The sample contains about 100,000 clones, 80% of which appear only once. This record comes from a study of Ad26.COV2.S vaccination and SARS-CoV-2 variants. The CDR3 runs to 12 residues. This chain uses TRBV21-1 with TRBJ2-2; the DNA was not used to check the table's D call, TRBD2. TRBV21-1 is a known pseudogene. The clonotype comes from a human donor who had recovered from COVID-19. The material was peripheral blood, obtained after recovery from COVID-19. The CDR3 region is CASSKVYGELFF. In nucleotides, the CDR3 is TGTGCCAGCAGCAAAGTTTACGGGGAGCTGTTTTTT.